Below, 29 T cell receptor beta chains from the same sample are listed, as sequenced in a study of T cell changes during pregnancy in multiple sclerosis. The protocol was immunoSEQ multiplex PCR, while the TCRdb copy is restricted to in-frame clones and leaves out a portion. The sample has 35,000 to 55,000 clones; 90% to 95% are singletons. This material consisted of CD8+ T cells from peripheral blood mononuclear cells, taken after pregnancy. These receptors were collected from a female donor with multiple sclerosis, enrolled in a pregnancy study.

The CDR3 here is CATSNPRRDNEQFF. DNA of the CDR3: TGTGCCACCAGCAACCCACGGCGGGACAATGAGCAGTTCTTC. The chain is built from TRBV15 and TRBJ2-1, with D maybe TRBD2 (5 bases). Germline V lookup: CDR1 LNHNV, CDR2 YYDKDF (reference sequence). The CDR3 is 14 amino acids. V lost 4 bases and J 5 bases, leaving 12 bases between the germline ends.

This clone was counted a few times. The chain is built from TRBV4-2 and TRBJ1-5; D ambiguous. The CDR3 extends over 15 amino acids. Trimming took 4 bases from V and 2 from J, leaving 12 bases between them. Germline V gene data show CDR1 as LGHNA and CDR2 as YNFKEQ. CDR3 loop: CASSPDFGGNQPQHF. The CDR3 DNA reads as TGTGCCAGCAGCCCCGACTTTGGTGGCAATCAGCCCCAGCATTTT.

A single count supports this clone. The J gene is TRBJ2-1, the V gene TRBV5-1; TRBD2 agrees at 9 bases. Per germline, CDR1 SGHRS and CDR2 YFSETQ. The CDR3 consists of 17 residues. The junction had 11 bases not matched to a gene; V was cut back by 4 bases and J by 3 bases. The CDR3 DNA is TGCGCCAGCAGCGTCTCACCCTATAGCGGGGGCTACAATGAGCAGTTCTTC. This translates into CASSVSPYSGGYNEQFF.

This clone was counted once. CDR3 loop: CASSLEGATLPGLAGDEQYF. The CDR3 nucleotides are TGCGCCAGCAGCTTGGAGGGTGCCACCCTACCCGGACTAGCGGGAGACGAGCAGTACTTC. The chain recombines TRBV5-1 with TRBJ2-7, with 13 bases that match TRBD2. CDR3 length: 20 amino acids. Losses at the gene ends were 0 bases for V and 5 bases for J; bases not matched to a gene: 17. Germline assignment: CDR1 SGHRS and CDR2 YFSETQ. Drawing the rest from reference TRBV5-1 and TRBJ2-7, the complete variable domain is KAGVTQTPRYLIKTRGQQVTLSCSPISGHRSVSWYQQTPGQGLQFLFEYFSETQRNKGNFPGRFSGRQFSNSRSEMNVSTLELGDSALYLCASSLEGATLPGLAGDEQYFGPGTRLTVT.

This clone is medium-sized by share. The chain combines TRBV4-2 with TRBJ2-7; tentatively, D is TRBD2 (5 bases). Per germline, CDR1 LGHNA and CDR2 YNFKEQ. This CDR3 spans 17 amino acids. V was trimmed by 0 bases and J by 0 bases, leaving 15 bases between them. CDR3: CASSQDNRTAFSYEQYF. The CDR3 DNA reads as TGTGCCAGCAGCCAAGATAATCGGACTGCCTTCTCCTACGAGCAGTACTTC.

The chain recombines TRBV21-1 with TRBJ1-5; the table's TRBD1 call for D was not verified on the DNA. TRBV21-1 is termed a pseudogene. The CDR3 covers 14 residues. CDR3 amino acids: CASSSPQGNQPQHF. The CDR3 DNA reads as TGTGCCAGCAGCAGCCCACAGGGAAATCAGCCCCAGCATTTT.

This chain uses TRBV11-2 with TRBJ2-7; weak D call: TRBD2 (5 bases). V lost 0 bases and J 2 bases, leaving 11 bases between the germline ends. Per the germline V gene, CDR1 is SGHAT and CDR2 is FQNNGV. The CDR3 has 15 residues. CDR3 amino acids: CASSLDLGRAYEQYF. The CDR3 DNA reads as TGTGCCAGCAGCTTAGATCTTGGGCGGGCCTACGAGCAGTACTTC.

The chain recombines TRBV1 with TRBJ2-7; TRBD2 was called by the table and not checked on the DNA. TRBV1 is designated a pseudogene. The CDR3 loop spans 18 amino acids. The CDR3 region has the DNA TGCACCAGCAGCCAAGAGACCGAACGCGCGGGATTCTCGTACGAGCAGTACTTC. Amino acids: CTSSQETERAGFSYEQYF.

The CDR3 nucleotides are TGTGCCAGCTCACCTTCCGCGGTTTCTAATGAAAAACTGTTTTTT. Its translation is CASSPSAVSNEKLFF. The V gene is TRBV18, the J gene TRBJ1-4; D unclear. Germline lookup yields CDR1 KGHSH and CDR2 LQKENI. With 3 bases removed from V and 3 bases from J, the gap between germline ends came to 11 bases. The CDR3 contains 15 residues.

This sequence joins TRBV19 and TRBJ2-1, with TRBD1 matching 7 bases. V shed 3 bases, J shed 0 bases, and the junction held 11 bases outside the gene matches. CDR3 length: 18 residues. Germline V gives CDR1 LNHDA, CDR2 SQIVND (reference sequence). CDR3 amino acids: CASSISGTDWSSYNEQFF. CDR3 bases: TGTGCCAGTAGTATCTCAGGGACAGATTGGAGCTCCTACAATGAGCAGTTCTTC.

CDR3 nucleotides: TGTGCCAGCAGTGACGGTAGCGGGGGGAACGAGCAGTTCTTC. Its protein is CASSDGSGGNEQFF. J is TRBJ2-1 and V is TRBV6-4; 10 bases align to TRBD2. The V and J ends lost 2 bases and 10 bases, in that order; junction bases with no gene match: 5. Germline assignment: CDR1 MRHNA and CDR2 SNTAGT. CDR3 length: 14 residues.

The V call is TRBV7-9, the J call TRBJ2-1; TRBD1 aligns across 9 bases. V lost 0 bases, J lost 4 bases, and 7 bases stayed unmatched. The CDR3 is 17 residues long. CDR1 and CDR2 from the germline V gene are SEHNR and FQNEAQ (reference sequence). CDR3: CASSLAYEGQGYNEQFF. Here the CDR3 DNA reads TGTGCCAGCAGCTTAGCCTACGAGGGACAGGGATACAATGAGCAGTTCTTC. Full variable domain (outside the CDR3, taken from reference TRBV7-9 and TRBJ2-1): DTGVSQNPRHKITKRGQNVTFRCDPISEHNRLYWYRQTLGQGPEFLTYFQNEAQLEKSRLLSDRFSAERPKGSFSTLEIQRTEQGDSAMYLCASSLAYEGQGYNEQFFGPGTRLTVL.

V and J are TRBV7-9 and TRBJ2-2, with D maybe TRBD1 (5 bases). The CDR3 has 18 amino acids. Trimming cost V 6 bases and J 2 bases, with 22 bases left between them. The germline CDR1 and CDR2 sequences are SEHNR and FQNEAQ (reference sequence). CDR3 nucleotides: TGTGCCAGCAGACTAACAACCGACAGCTTTGCAAACACCGGGGAGCTGTTTTTT. Translated: CASRLTTDSFANTGELFF.

V usage is TRBV7-6 and J usage is TRBJ2-2; 7 bases are a match to TRBD1. The J segment lost 1 base and the V segment lost 5 bases, leaving 7 bases of the junction unmatched. The CDR3 length is 16 residues. The germline V gene has CDR1 SGHVS and CDR2 FNYEAQ. The CDR3 sequence: CASSQWDSRNTGELFF. CDR3 bases: TGTGCCAGCAGCCAGTGGGACAGCCGGAACACCGGGGAGCTGTTTTTT.

The chain recombines TRBV6-6 with TRBJ1-5; D uncertain. CDR3 length equals 15 residues. Germline values: CDR1 MNHNY, CDR2 SVGAGI (reference sequence). Trimming removed 6 bases at V and 6 bases at J, with 18 bases between. CDR3 nucleotide sequence: TGTGCCAGCAGCAGCGGACGGCCTGGGAGTCAGCCCCAGCATTTT. This gives the protein CASSSGRPGSQPQHF.

This rearrangement joins TRBV4-1 to TRBJ2-1; D remains ambiguous. Germline CDR1 reads MGHRA; CDR2 reads YSYEKL. Trimming shortened V by 4 bases and J by 0 bases, and 19 bases separated the two germline ends. The CDR3 covers 18 residues. The CDR3 region is CASSPPTNFPSSYNEQFF. The CDR3 coding sequence is TGCGCCAGCAGCCCCCCAACTAACTTCCCCTCCTCCTACAATGAGCAGTTCTTC.

V is TRBV7-9 and J is TRBJ1-3; D is perhaps TRBD1 (5 bases). The CDR3 is 17 residues long. The germline CDR1 and CDR2 sequences are SEHNR and FQNEAQ (reference sequence). Trimming removed 4 bases at V and 5 bases at J, with 21 bases between. CDR3 protein: CASSSTQTGGERNTIYF. For the CDR3, the DNA is TGTGCCAGCAGCTCAACGCAAACAGGCGGGGAGCGAAACACCATATATTTT. The variable domain in full, completed from reference TRBV7-9 and TRBJ1-3, reads DTGVSQNPRHKITKRGQNVTFRCDPISEHNRLYWYRQTLGQGPEFLTYFQNEAQLEKSRLLSDRFSAERPKGSFSTLEIQRTEQGDSAMYLCASSSTQTGGERNTIYFGEGSWLTVV.

This chain joins TRBV7-9 and TRBJ2-1, with D possibly TRBD2 on 6 matching bases. V gave up 1 base and J gave up 8 bases, with 21 bases separating them. The CDR3 is 17 residues long. Germline V lookup: CDR1 SEHNR, CDR2 FQNEAQ (reference sequence). The CDR3 region is CASSLVPRDWSVDEQFF. Written as DNA, the CDR3 is TGTGCCAGCAGCTTAGTTCCCCGGGACTGGAGTGTCGATGAGCAGTTCTTC. The whole variable domain, filled in from reference TRBV7-9 and TRBJ2-1, reads DTGVSQNPRHKITKRGQNVTFRCDPISEHNRLYWYRQTLGQGPEFLTYFQNEAQLEKSRLLSDRFSAERPKGSFSTLEIQRTEQGDSAMYLCASSLVPRDWSVDEQFFGPGTRLTVL.

This chain joins TRBV19 and TRBJ2-1; D gene uncertain. V dropped 3 bases and J dropped 0 bases, with 6 bases sitting between them. Germline V gene sequence: CDR1 LNHDA, CDR2 SQIVND (reference sequence). This CDR3 comprises 14 residues. The CDR3 nucleotides read TGTGCCAGTAGTATCCCTAACTCCTACAATGAGCAGTTCTTC. This encodes CASSIPNSYNEQFF.

The chain's CDR3 is CASRPSGYQPQHF. CDR3 nucleotide sequence: TGTGCCAGCAGACCCAGTGGTTATCAGCCCCAGCATTTT. The genes are TRBV6-5 and TRBJ1-5, with unresolved D. Trimming cost V 6 bases and J 5 bases, with 11 bases left between them. The germline V gene has CDR1 MNHEY and CDR2 SVGAGI. The CDR3 contains 13 residues.

The chain recombines TRBV7-3 with TRBJ2-1; 10 bases are a match to TRBD2. Per germline, CDR1 SGHTA and CDR2 FQGTGA. Germline trimming cut 0 bases from V and 4 bases from J; bases unmatched to any gene: 6. CDR3 size: 17 residues. The DNA for the CDR3 is TGTGCCAGCAGCTTAACGGCTAGCGGGGGATTATACAATGAGCAGTTCTTC. Residues: CASSLTASGGLYNEQFF.

This chain connects TRBV2 to TRBJ1-2, with D tentatively TRBD1 (5 bases). Germline CDR1 reads SNHLY; CDR2 reads FYNNEI. There are 12 residues in the CDR3. Trimming removed 5 bases at V and 6 bases at J, with 10 bases between. CDR3 bases: TGTGCCAGCAGTCCCAGGGTAGATGGCTACACCTTC. Its translation is CASSPRVDGYTF.

The chain employs TRBV2 and TRBJ1-4, with 8 positions matching TRBD1. The CDR3 loop spans 17 amino acids. The junction had 13 bases not matched to a gene; V was cut back by 6 bases and J by 4 bases. CDR1 is SNHLY, CDR2 FYNNEI, per germline. CDR3 sequence (DNA): TGTGCCAGCAGACTGGACAGGGCCGCGAGTGATAATGAAAAACTGTTTTTT. It specifies CASRLDRAASDNEKLFF.

By its share, this clone is medium-sized (0.01 to 0.1%). The chain carries TRBV11-2 and TRBJ1-1; weak D call: TRBD1 (6 bases). Trimming shortened V by 6 bases and J by 4 bases, and 12 bases separated the two germline ends. The CDR3 has 13 residues. Per germline, CDR1 SGHAT and CDR2 FQNNGV. Here the CDR3 reads CASSLQGGTEAFF. In DNA form, the CDR3 reads TGTGCCAGCAGTTTACAGGGCGGCACTGAAGCTTTCTTT.

This clone was seen once. The chain couples TRBV5-1 to TRBJ2-5, with a weak D call TRBD2 (6 bases). Trimming pared 6 bases from V and 2 bases from J, leaving 17 bases between. Per germline, CDR1 SGHRS and CDR2 YFSETQ. This CDR3 is 15 amino acids long. The CDR3 region is CASTYNPGAQETQYF. The CDR3 DNA reads TGCGCCAGCACCTACAACCCGGGAGCTCAAGAGACCCAGTACTTC.

This rearrangement joins TRBV2 to TRBJ2-7; D gene unclear. V gave up 1 base and J gave up 2 bases, with 9 bases separating them. The CDR3 contains 14 residues. CDR1 and CDR2 (germline): SNHLY, FYNNEI. The CDR3 nucleotides read TGTGCCAGCAGTGAAGGGCAGTTAACCTACGAGCAGTACTTC. Translation: CASSEGQLTYEQYF.

This chain links TRBV7-3 with TRBJ2-2, with 7 nucleotides matching TRBD2. J was trimmed by 4 bases and V by 2 bases; bases with no gene match: 1. There are 14 residues in the CDR3. CDR1 and CDR2 (germline): SGHTA, FQGTGA. CDR3 sequence reads: CASSLASGTGELFF. CDR3 sequence (DNA): TGTGCCAGCAGCTTAGCTAGCGGCACCGGGGAGCTGTTTTTT.

The chain uses TRBV29-1 and TRBJ2-1; tentatively, D is TRBD2 (6 bases). CDR3 length: 14 residues. Germline V gives CDR1 SQVTM, CDR2 ANQGSEA. The germline V and J ends were trimmed by 4 bases and 0 bases, with 10 bases remaining between them. The CDR3 loop is CSVGGGDSYNEQFF. The CDR3 coding sequence is TGCAGCGTTGGAGGAGGGGACTCCTACAATGAGCAGTTCTTC.

This clone has just one count. The chain uses TRBV5-1 and TRBJ1-4; D might be TRBD1 (5 bases). V lost 0 bases and J lost 2, with 8 bases in between. The length of the CDR3 is 15 residues. CDR1 and CDR2 (germline): SGHRS, YFSETQ. The CDR3, as DNA: TGCGCCAGCAGCTTGGAGGGGAACACTAATGAAAAACTGTTTTTT. Translating gives CASSLEGNTNEKLFF.